Listed below are T cell receptor beta chains from one sample, sequenced in a study of circulating and synovial CD4+ cells in juvenile arthritis. TCRdb's copy holds only in-frame clones and misses some; the assay was immunoSEQ multiplex PCR. The sample gives some 33,000 clones, approximately 96% of which show up once; 0.7% is in the top ten. The sequencing input was CD4+ T cells from blood. These receptors were obtained from a human donor with juvenile idiopathic arthritis. Both conserved end residues are part of each CDR3. The D gene is left open where the match is weak. Only part of the rows carry a size: once, few, many, or a class if the clone is expanded.

>TRBJ2-4|TRBV7-2|TRBD2|NA
CASSLMSSGGVLGIQYF
TGTGCCAGCAGCTTAATGTCTAGCGGGGGGGTTTTGGGCATTCAGTACTTC
>TRBJ1-6|TRBV7-3|NA|NA
CASGLSSYNSPLHF
TGTGCCAGCGGGCTCAGCTCCTATAATTCACCCCTCCACTTT
>TRBJ2-1|TRBV4-3|NA|once
CASSRRSEYSYNEQFF
TGCGCCAGCAGCCGACGATCGGAGTACTCCTACAATGAGCAGTTCTTC
>TRBJ1-1|TRBV6-5|NA|NA
CASSSPRVSTEAFF
TGTGCCAGCAGTTCCCCCCGGGTGAGCACTGAAGCTTTCTTT
>TRBJ1-2|TRBV4-1|TRBD1|once
CASSQDRTGPNGYTF
TGCGCCAGCAGCCAAGATAGGACAGGGCCCAATGGCTACACCTTC
>TRBJ1-1|TRBV5-5|NA|once
CASSLLFDTEAFF
TGTGCCAGCAGCTTGCTTTTTGACACTGAAGCTTTCTTT
>TRBJ1-3|TRBV5-4|NA|NA
CASSLGGRASGNTIYF
TGTGCCAGCAGCTTGGGGGGCAGGGCCTCTGGAAACACCATATATTTT
>TRBJ1-1|TRBV4-3|TRBD1|NA
CASSQGTGGVRTEAFF
TGCGCCAGCAGCCAAGGCACAGGGGGCGTCAGGACTGAAGCTTTCTTT
>TRBJ1-1|TRBV6-1|TRBD1|NA
CASSEGGTGGSAEAFF
TGTGCCAGCAGTGAAGGGGGGACAGGGGGATCGGCTGAAGCTTTCTTT
>TRBJ1-5|TRBV19|NA|NA
CASSIDWAAYSNQPQHF
TGTGCCAGTAGTATAGATTGGGCAGCATATAGCAATCAGCCCCAGCATTTT
>TRBJ1-6|TRBV10-3|TRBD1|NA
CAIRDKKQGYNSPLHF
TGTGCCATCAGGGATAAAAAACAGGGGTATAATTCCCCCCTCCACTTT
>TRBJ2-7|TRBV18|NA|NA
CASSPPRAGDEQYF
TGTGCCAGCTCACCACCGAGGGCAGGTGACGAGCAGTACTTC
>TRBJ2-1|TRBV29-1|TRBD1|NA
CSASGGQGYNEQFF
TGCAGCGCCTCTGGGGGACAGGGATACAATGAGCAGTTCTTC
>TRBJ2-3|TRBV9|TRBD2|NA
CASSVVGGGGTDTQYF
TGTGCCAGCAGCGTAGTAGGCGGGGGGGGCACAGATACGCAGTATTTT
>TRBJ1-1|TRBV30|NA|NA
CAWTPSWLLNTEAFF
TGTGCCTGGACACCGTCTTGGCTCCTGAACACTGAAGCTTTCTTT
>TRBJ2-7|TRBV19|NA|NA
CASSIQVRYEQYF
TGTGCCAGTAGTATCCAGGTCCGGTACGAGCAGTACTTC
>TRBJ1-3|TRBV7-8|NA|NA
CASSFRHASGNTIYF
TGTGCCAGCAGCTTTAGACACGCCTCTGGAAACACCATATATTTT
>TRBJ2-7|TRBV6-6|TRBD2|NA
CATNPGGAVDEQYF
TGTGCCACCAACCCCGGGGGGGCCGTGGACGAGCAGTACTTC
>TRBJ1-3|TRBV28|NA|NA
CASSLYPRYGNTIYF
TGTGCCAGCAGTTTATACCCCAGATACGGAAACACCATATATTTT
>TRBJ2-2|TRBV29-1|TRBD1|NA
CSVEAGGASGGELFF
TGCAGCGTTGAGGCAGGGGGCGCGAGTGGAGGGGAGCTGTTTTTT
>TRBJ1-1|TRBV13|NA|NA
CASSLRVGGAFF
TGTGCCAGCAGCTTGAGGGTGGGGGGGGCTTTCTTT
>TRBJ1-2|TRBV4-3|NA|NA
CASSQAKALYGYTF
TGCGCCAGCAGCCAAGCGAAAGCGTTATATGGCTACACCTTC